The subject of this entry is one T cell receptor (beta chain). The source of the sample is a study of technical replicates of blood from a handful of donors. TCRdb keeps only in-frame clones here, not all; method: immunoSEQ multiplex PCR. The sample consists of roughly 100,000 clones, around 96% of them appearing once. The CDR3 length is 14 residues. Germline V CDR1 and CDR2: MDHEN, SYDVKM. The V end lost 7 bases, the J end lost 3 bases, and 13 bases lay between the germline ends. Sequences were obtained from T cells isolated from PBMCs. This sequence joins TRBV28 and TRBJ1-5; no clear D. The source is a human donor in good health. This CDR3 reads CASTLDFYNQPQHF. The DNA of the CDR3 is TGTGCCAGCACCCTCGACTTTTACAATCAGCCCCAGCATTTT.